This passage covers 20 T cell receptor beta chains from one sample sequenced in a study of regulatory T cells in long-lasting Graves disease. In building TCR beta libraries, iRepertoire HTBI primers were used together with Arm-PCR of CDR3 regions. TCRdb re-derived calls from the multiplex PCR reads in MiXCR, one entry per CDR3 protein. Of approximately 400,000 distinct CDR3 sequences detected, 15% appear once; the ten largest clones hold 22%. Time point specified: newly diagnosed GD, antithyroid drugs for less than 3 months. PBMC RNA served as the TCR library source. The source material was peripheral blood mononuclear cells (PBMCs), sampled at new diagnosis, from a patient treated with antithyroid drugs. These receptors were taken from a female donor with Graves disease.

V and J are TRBV19 and TRBJ2-1; 13 nucleotides line up with TRBD2. Germline-derived CDR1 and CDR2 are LNHDA and SQIVND (reference sequence). The V segment lost 5 bases and the J segment 1 base; nucleotides outside the gene matches: 17. The CDR3 has 21 residues. The CDR3 reads CASSLTRTSGSTRGSYNEQFF. The DNA for the CDR3 is TGTGCCAGTAGTCTGACCAGGACTAGCGGGAGCACGAGAGGGTCCTACAATGAGCAGTTCTTC. The full variable domain, completed using reference TRBV19 and TRBJ2-1, is DGGITQSPKYLFRKEGQNVTLSCEQNLNHDAMYWYRQDPGQGLRLIYYSQIVNDFQKGDIAEGYSVSREKKESFPLTVTSAQKNPTAFYLCASSLTRTSGSTRGSYNEQFFGPGTRLTVL.

This clonotype was picked up a small number of times. The rearrangement links TRBV4-1 to TRBJ1-6; TRBD1 is a possible D gene (6 bases). Trimming took off 0 bases at V and 10 bases at J, with 19 bases between the two ends. Germline values: CDR1 MGHRA, CDR2 YSYEKL. There are 17 residues in the CDR3. The CDR3 loop reads CASSQDGRGRAYSPLHF. The DNA of the CDR3 is TGCGCCAGCAGCCAAGATGGTCGGGGGCGCGCCTACTCACCCCTCCACTTT.

This clonotype has just a few counts. The rearrangement joins TRBV27 to TRBJ2-1; 9 bases fit TRBD1. The V segment lost 3 bases and the J segment 9 bases; nucleotides outside the gene matches: 9. This CDR3 contains 15 residues. Germline-derived CDR1 and CDR2 are MNHEY and SMNVEV (reference sequence). The DNA of the CDR3 is TGTGCCAGCAGTTTCGGCGGGACAGGGAGTACTGAGCAGTTCTTC. Encoded protein: CASSFGGTGSTEQFF.

The sample holds many counts of this clonotype. The genes are TRBV28 and TRBJ2-1; unclear D gene. The CDR3 sequence is 13 residues long. V was trimmed by 6 bases and J by 0 bases, leaving 6 bases between them. CDR1 MDHEN and CDR2 SYDVKM come from the germline V gene. The CDR3 DNA is TGTGCCAGCAGCCCATACTCCTACAATGAGCAGTTCTTC. It specifies CASSPYSYNEQFF.

This clonotype appeared a few times. The chain couples TRBV7-6 to TRBJ2-1; possibly TRBD2 for D (7 bases). Trimming shortened V by 1 base and J by 5 bases, and 15 bases separated the two germline ends. The CDR3 totals 16 residues. Germline CDR1 is SGHVS and CDR2 is FNYEAQ. Here the CDR3 DNA reads TGTGCCAGCAGCTTAGAGGGTAGGGGGGGAAACAATGAGCAGTTCTTC. Its translation: CASSLEGRGGNNEQFF.

The chain couples TRBV7-2 to TRBJ2-7, with a weak D call TRBD2 (5 bases). V was clipped by 5 bases and J by 7 bases, with 15 bases between them. There are 13 residues in the CDR3. CDR1 is SGHTA, CDR2 FQGNSA, per germline. CDR3 sequence reads: CASSPRIPGEQYF. Here the CDR3 DNA reads TGTGCCAGCAGCCCCCGGATCCCGGGGGAGCAGTACTTC.

This clonotype was picked up many times. The chain recombines TRBV12-3 or TRBV12-4 with TRBJ1-1; tentative D call: TRBD1 (6 bases). The CDR3 runs 16 residues. V shed 3 bases and J shed 1 base, with 15 bases lying between them. CDR3 sequence (DNA): TGTGCCAGCAGTTTTAGTTACCAGGGGAAGAACACTGAAGCTTTCTTT. This codes for CASSFSYQGKNTEAFF.

In DNA form, the CDR3 reads TGTGCCACCAGTGAAGGAGCGGGACCTTTGGAGCAGTACTTC. Its translation is CATSEGAGPLEQYF. The V gene is TRBV24-1, the J gene TRBJ2-7; 7 nucleotides agree with TRBD2. There are 14 residues in the CDR3. After removal of 4 bases from V and 7 bases from J, the junction contained 9 bases not matched to a gene. Per the germline V gene, CDR1 is KGHDR and CDR2 is SFDVKD.

This chain links TRBV24-1 with TRBJ2-3, with D possibly matching TRBD2 (6 bases). The last part of the DNA fits TRBJ2-1 better; the J call may be wrong. This CDR3 is 12 amino acids long. Germline CDR1 reads KGHDR; CDR2 reads SFDVKD. CDR3 in DNA: TGTGCCACCGGTTGGGACGGGGGTGAGCAGTTCTTC. Translated: CATGWDGGEQFF.

This clonotype showed up just a few times. The genes are TRBV5-6 and TRBJ2-3; 11 bases align to TRBD2. The CDR3 length is 18 residues. Trimming at V came to 3 bases and at J to 0 bases, leaving 9 bases not matched to a gene. In germline, CDR1 is SGHDT, CDR2 YYEEEE. The DNA of the CDR3 is TGTGCCAGCAGCTCTTTGTCCCTAGCGGGGGGTAGCACAGATACGCAGTATTTT. Translating gives CASSSLSLAGGSTDTQYF.

This clonotype was counted ten times or more. CDR3: CASSLLGGQVEQYF. The CDR3 DNA reads as TGTGCCAGCAGCTTATTGGGGGGGCAGGTCGAGCAGTACTTC. The chain employs TRBV7-3 and TRBJ2-7; tentatively, D is TRBD2 (7 bases). The CDR3 has 14 residues. CDR1 and CDR2 from the germline V gene are SGHTA and FQGTGA. V shed 2 bases and J shed 6 bases, with 14 bases lying between them.

In this sample, this clonotype turned up many times. The chain uses TRBV18 and TRBJ2-3, with 7 nucleotides matching TRBD2. Germline CDR1 reads KGHSH; CDR2 reads LQKENI. V shed 3 bases, J shed 3 bases, and the junction held 6 bases outside the gene matches. The CDR3 runs to 15 residues. The CDR3 DNA reads as TGTGCCAGCTCACCGCTCCAGCGGGATACAGATACGCAGTATTTT. Protein: CASSPLQRDTDTQYF.

This clonotype came up many times. This chain connects TRBV6-1 to TRBJ2-5; D is unresolved. V shed 6 bases and J shed 4 bases, with 9 bases lying between them. Germline V gene data show CDR1 as MNHNS and CDR2 as SASEGT. The CDR3 runs 12 residues. CDR3 sequence reads: CASRPTRETQYF. CDR3 sequence (DNA): TGTGCCAGCAGACCCACAAGAGAGACCCAGTACTTC.

The genes are TRBV28 and TRBJ2-7; 9 bases match TRBD2. There are 16 residues in the CDR3. CDR1 is MDHEN, CDR2 SYDVKM, per germline. J lost 4 bases, V lost 4 bases, and 11 bases had no gene match. As DNA, the CDR3 is TGTGCCAGCAGTTCACCCCAGACTAGCGGCAAATACGAGCAGTACTTC. Its protein product is CASSSPQTSGKYEQYF.

The rearrangement joins TRBV3-1 to TRBJ1-3; 7 nucleotides line up with TRBD1. Per the germline V gene, CDR1 is LGHDT and CDR2 is YNNKEL (reference sequence). Losses at the gene ends were 5 bases for V and 0 bases for J; bases not matched to a gene: 4. The CDR3 spans 15 residues. The CDR3: CASSASGGSGNTIYF. Here the CDR3 DNA reads TGTGCCAGCAGCGCGTCAGGGGGCTCTGGAAACACCATATATTTT.

V and J are TRBV9 and TRBJ1-2, with 8 bases matching TRBD1. Germline loops: CDR1 SGDLS, CDR2 YYNGEE. The CDR3 spans 15 residues. V lost 2 bases, J lost 0 bases, and 3 bases stayed unmatched. Written as DNA, the CDR3 is TGTGCCAGCAGCGTCACAGGGGGGACTAACTATGGCTACACCTTC. Its protein is CASSVTGGTNYGYTF.

In this sample, this clonotype turned up many times. The chain employs TRBV7-8 and TRBJ2-1; 9 nucleotides line up with TRBD1. V shed 6 bases, J shed 0 bases, and the junction held 6 bases outside the gene matches. The CDR3 loop spans 16 amino acids. The germline gives CDR1 SGHVS, CDR2 FQNEAQ. The DNA of the CDR3 is TGTGCCAGCAGACTTTCGACAGGGGGCTCCTACAATGAGCAGTTCTTC. Translation gives CASRLSTGGSYNEQFF.

This clonotype was picked up many times. V and J are TRBV12-3 or TRBV12-4 and TRBJ1-1, with 8 bases that match TRBD1. Germline trimming cut 6 bases from V and 5 bases from J; bases unmatched to any gene: 5. This CDR3 is built from 13 residues. The CDR3 sequence is CASSGQGGTEAFF. CDR3 DNA: TGTGCCAGCAGCGGACAGGGAGGAACTGAAGCTTTCTTT.

J is TRBJ2-3 and V is TRBV19; a weak D match, TRBD2 (6 bases). Between the trimmed V and J ends, which lost 6 bases and 2 bases, there was a span of 18 bases. Germline CDR1 reads LNHDA; CDR2 reads SQIVND (reference sequence). This CDR3 is built from 16 residues. CDR3 bases: TGTGCCAGTAGGATGGAGGCGGGGCGGTACACAGATACGCAGTATTTT. As protein: CASRMEAGRYTDTQYF.

The chain joins TRBV12-3 or TRBV12-4 to TRBJ2-1; tentatively, D is TRBD1 (6 bases). This CDR3 is 14 amino acids long. Trimming stripped 3 bases from V and 3 bases from J, with 9 bases between. Here the CDR3 reads CASSFRDNYNEQFF. The CDR3 nucleotides are TGTGCCAGCAGTTTTCGGGACAACTACAATGAGCAGTTCTTC.